Shown below are 31 T cell receptor beta chains from a single sample sequenced in a study of blood T cell repertoires in COVID-19. Sequencing used immunoSEQ multiplex PCR; TCRdb keeps in-frame clones, though not all of them. Seen here are about 280,000 clones, roughly 85% observed once, and the top ten hold 13%. The sequenced material came from peripheral blood. The receptors derive from a human donor in a cohort sampled during active COVID-19.

The chain joins TRBV7-9 to TRBJ1-2; perhaps TRBD1 as D (5 bases). Germline-derived CDR1 and CDR2 are SEHNR and FQNEAQ (reference sequence). Trimming cost V 1 base and J 1 base, with 13 bases left between them. The CDR3 consists of 16 residues. The CDR3 DNA is TGTGCCAGCAGCTTAGGACAGCCAACTGTTAACTATGGCTACACCTTC. Translated: CASSLGQPTVNYGYTF.

The chain uses TRBV2 and TRBJ1-2; D is unclear. The CDR3 contains 12 residues. V was pared by 7 bases and J by 5 bases, with 11 bases between. The V gene's germline CDR1 is SNHLY and CDR2 FYNNEI. The CDR3 spells CASTLAGYGYTF. The CDR3 DNA reads TGTGCCAGCACATTGGCGGGATATGGCTACACCTTC.

The chain recombines TRBV7-2 with TRBJ2-1, with TRBD1 as a possible D gene (6 bases). V shed 6 bases and J shed 12 bases, with 24 bases lying between them. The V gene's germline CDR1 is SGHTA and CDR2 FQGNSA. This CDR3 is built from 15 residues. The CDR3 spells CASSRDRTRIIRQFF. The CDR3 nucleotides read TGTGCCAGCAGTCGTGACAGGACCAGAATAATACGGCAGTTCTTC.

This chain joins TRBV18 and TRBJ2-1; the D gene is possibly TRBD2 (5 bases). The V gene lost 2 bases and the J gene lost 4 bases, with 6 bases spanning the gap. The length of the CDR3 is 13 residues. The germline gives CDR1 KGHSH, CDR2 LQKENI. CDR3 coding DNA: TGTGCCAGCTCACCAGAGCGGTACAATGAGCAGTTCTTC. This sequence encodes CASSPERYNEQFF.

V gene TRBV3-1 (or the pseudogene TRBV3-2) combines with J gene TRBJ2-5; D is unresolved. The CDR3 spans 14 residues. V dropped 4 bases and J dropped 5 bases, with 14 bases sitting between them. Per germline, CDR1 LGHDT and CDR2 YNNKEL (reference sequence). CDR3 in amino acids: CASSLGGHRETQYF. CDR3 DNA sequence: TGTGCCAGCAGCCTAGGCGGTCATCGGGAGACCCAGTACTTC.

The chain couples TRBV9 to TRBJ1-6, with D tentatively TRBD1 (6 bases). Trimming removed 4 bases at V and 8 bases at J, with 16 bases between. The germline gives CDR1 SGDLS, CDR2 YYNGEE. This CDR3 spans 15 amino acids. CDR3 protein: CASSSNAGVDSPLHF. CDR3 in DNA: TGTGCCAGCAGCTCTAATGCAGGGGTTGATTCACCCCTCCACTTT.

The chain combines TRBV11-2 with TRBJ2-3; TRBD2 matches at 10 bases. The CDR3 totals 16 residues. Germline loops: CDR1 SGHAT, CDR2 FQNNGV. The V and J ends lost 6 bases and 1 base, in that order; junction bases with no gene match: 7. The CDR3 nucleotides are TGTGCCAGCAGACGGCGGGGGACTAGCGGCACAGATACGCAGTATTTT. This codes for CASRRRGTSGTDTQYF.

The chain links TRBV18 to TRBJ1-2; the match to TRBD1 covers 9 bases. This CDR3 is built from 14 residues. The ends lost 6 bases at V and 8 bases at J; junction bases unmatched: 10. Germline assignment: CDR1 KGHSH and CDR2 LQKENI. The DNA for the CDR3 is TGTGCCAGCTCTCGAGACTGGACAGGGGACGGCTACACCTTC. Translation gives CASSRDWTGDGYTF.

The rearrangement uses TRBV2 and TRBJ2-1; TRBD2 might be the D (5 bases). Trimming left V 3 bases short and J 9 bases short, with 9 bases between. This CDR3 contains 12 residues. In germline, CDR1 is SNHLY, CDR2 FYNNEI. CDR3 protein: CASSDWAGEQFF. DNA of the CDR3: TGTGCCAGCAGTGATTGGGCGGGTGAGCAGTTCTTC. Variable domain in full (rest from reference TRBV2 and TRBJ2-1): EPEVTQTPSHQVTQMGQEVILRCVPISNHLYFYWYRQILGQKVEFLVSFYNNEISEKSEIFDDQFSVERPDGSNFTLKIRSTKLEDSAMYFCASSDWAGEQFFGPGTRLTVL.

The chain combines TRBV7-9 with TRBJ1-1; TRBD1 aligns across 8 bases. V lost 6 bases to trimming and J lost 4 bases; unmatched junction nucleotides: 4. The length of the CDR3 is 13 residues. The germline V gene has CDR1 SEHNR and CDR2 FQNEAQ (reference sequence). CDR3 nucleotide sequence: TGTGCCAGCAGTCAACAGGGGGGCACTGAAGCTTTCTTT. Its translation is CASSQQGGTEAFF.

V gene TRBV3-1 (or the pseudogene TRBV3-2) combines with J gene TRBJ2-2; no reliable D call. The V and J ends lost 2 bases and 2 bases respectively, with 9 bases between them. The CDR3 sequence is 15 residues long. Looked up from germline, CDR1 is LGHDT and CDR2 is YNNKEL (reference sequence). DNA of the CDR3: TGTGCCAGCAGCCAATATAAATTCAACACCGGGGAGCTGTTTTTT. Translated: CASSQYKFNTGELFF.

The rearrangement joins TRBV27 to TRBJ2-1; 9 bases align to TRBD1. Germline V lookup: CDR1 MNHEY, CDR2 SMNVEV (reference sequence). The CDR3 covers 14 residues. V lost 3 bases, J lost 4 bases, and 1 base stayed unmatched. The CDR3 DNA follows: TGTGCCAGCAGTTTCGGACAGGGGTACAATGAGCAGTTCTTC. This sequence encodes CASSFGQGYNEQFF.

The J gene is TRBJ2-2, the V gene TRBV3-1 (or the pseudogene TRBV3-2), with 8 bases aligning to TRBD1. V was pared by 4 bases and J by 1 base, with 5 bases of the junction left unmatched. Germline V lookup: CDR1 LGHDT, CDR2 YNNKEL (reference sequence). CDR3 length: 16 residues. CDR3 region: CASSLSGTGNTGELFF. CDR3 in DNA: TGTGCCAGCAGCCTTTCCGGGACAGGGAACACCGGGGAGCTGTTTTTT.

The V and J genes are TRBV28 and TRBJ2-3; 7 nucleotides align to TRBD2. Germline V gene data show CDR1 as MDHEN and CDR2 as SYDVKM. J was trimmed by 5 bases and V by 5 bases; bases with no gene match: 16. The CDR3 runs to 17 residues. For the CDR3, the DNA is TGTGCCAGCAGTACGCCGACACTAGTGGGGGGGAGAGATACGCAGTATTTT. Its translation: CASSTPTLVGGRDTQYF.

The gene calls are TRBV9 and TRBJ2-1, with D possibly TRBD2 on 5 matching bases. Germline V gene lookup returns CDR1 SGDLS and CDR2 YYNGEE. There are 14 residues in the CDR3. V lost 1 base and J 8 bases, leaving 13 bases between the germline ends. The CDR3 DNA reads TGTGCCAGCAGCGTACGGGCTGGCGGGTATGAGCAGTTCTTC. It encodes CASSVRAGGYEQFF.

This chain connects TRBV5-3 to TRBJ2-1; 10 bases align to TRBD2. TRBV5-3 counts as an open reading frame of uncertain function. CDR3 length: 17 amino acids. The V segment lost 2 bases and the J segment 2 bases; nucleotides outside the gene matches: 7. CDR3 residues: CARSLSGRADAYNEQFF. The DNA for the CDR3 is TGTGCCAGAAGCTTAAGCGGGAGGGCCGACGCCTACAATGAGCAGTTCTTC.

The chain carries TRBV7-3 and TRBJ2-1, with 12 bases fitting TRBD2. The trim removed 3 bases at V and 9 bases at J, leaving 3 bases unmatched. This CDR3 spans 14 amino acids. CDR1 and CDR2 from the germline V gene are SGHTA and FQGTGA. The CDR3 sequence is CASSLTSGSSEQFF. CDR3 bases: TGTGCCAGCAGCTTGACTAGCGGGAGCTCTGAGCAGTTCTTC.

This clone showed up just once. The gene calls are TRBV27 and TRBJ2-3; 7 nucleotides line up with TRBD1. The CDR3 totals 17 residues. V dropped 0 bases and J dropped 7; count of bases not matched to a gene: 13. Germline V gene lookup returns CDR1 MNHEY and CDR2 SMNVEV (reference sequence). The CDR3 is CASSLSARQGGRNTQYF. CDR3 nucleotide sequence: TGTGCCAGCAGTTTATCCGCCCGACAGGGTGGGCGGAATACGCAGTATTTT.

The V gene is TRBV11-2, the J gene TRBJ2-1; 10 nucleotides agree with TRBD2. Germline V gives CDR1 SGHAT, CDR2 FQNNGV. The CDR3 has 15 residues. After removal of 2 bases from V and 6 bases from J, the junction contained 4 bases not matched to a gene. The CDR3 loop is CASSLTRTSGNEQFF. Written as DNA, the CDR3 is TGTGCCAGCAGCTTAACGCGGACTAGCGGCAATGAGCAGTTCTTC.

V and J are TRBV9 and TRBJ2-2; TRBD1 is a possible D gene (6 bases). The V end was cut by 4 bases, the J end by 3 bases, with 10 bases between. The germline V gene encodes CDR1 SGDLS and CDR2 YYNGEE. The CDR3 loop spans 14 amino acids. The CDR3 nucleotides are TGTGCCAGCAGCATTAACAGGGACACCGGGGAGCTGTTTTTT. It codes for CASSINRDTGELFF.

The V gene is TRBV7-9, the J gene TRBJ1-3; tentatively, D is TRBD1 (6 bases). Trimming took 0 bases from V and 0 from J, leaving 15 bases between them. The CDR3 consists of 18 residues. In germline, CDR1 is SEHNR, CDR2 FQNEAQ (reference sequence). CDR3 residues: CASSLATTRDNSGNTIYF. The CDR3 coding sequence is TGTGCCAGCAGCTTAGCAACGACCCGGGACAACTCTGGAAACACCATATATTTT.

The gene calls are TRBV9 and TRBJ2-7; D might be TRBD2 (6 bases). CDR1 and CDR2 from the germline V gene are SGDLS and YYNGEE. The V and J ends lost 0 bases and 0 bases respectively, with 10 bases between them. CDR3 length: 15 residues. The CDR3: CASSVEGGSSYEQYF. The CDR3 DNA reads as TGTGCCAGCAGCGTAGAAGGAGGGAGCTCCTACGAGCAGTACTTC.

This chain links TRBV6-4 with TRBJ2-1; no clear D gene. The V and J ends lost 2 bases and 4 bases respectively, with 6 bases between them. CDR1 and CDR2 (germline): MRHNA, SNTAGT. This CDR3 comprises 13 residues. The CDR3 spells CASSDPLYNEQFF. The CDR3 DNA reads as TGTGCCAGCAGTGACCCTTTGTACAATGAGCAGTTCTTC.

The chain couples TRBV18 to TRBJ1-5; a weak D match, TRBD1 (6 bases). Germline CDR1 KGHSH, CDR2 LQKENI. Trimming removed 6 bases from V and 3 bases from J, with 12 bases in between. This CDR3 is built from 14 residues. CDR3 in amino acids: CASSQQGNNQPQHF. The CDR3 bases are TGTGCCAGCTCTCAACAGGGAAACAATCAGCCCCAGCATTTT.

The V gene is TRBV10-1, the J gene TRBJ2-1; TRBD1 matches 7 bases. In germline, CDR1 is WNHNN, CDR2 SYGVQD (reference sequence). The J segment lost 4 bases and the V segment lost 2 bases, leaving 5 bases of the junction unmatched. This CDR3 has 15 residues. CDR3 coding DNA: TGCGCCAGCAGTGAGGTGGGACAGACGTACAATGAGCAGTTCTTC. Its translation is CASSEVGQTYNEQFF.

This chain connects TRBV20-1 to TRBJ2-1; possibly TRBD2 for D (6 bases). V was cut by 4 bases and J by 12 bases, with 13 bases left in between. This CDR3 is built from 11 residues. The germline V gene has CDR1 DFQATT and CDR2 SNEGSKA (reference sequence). CDR3 DNA: TGCAGTGCTAAAGGCGGGACCCCGCAGTTCTTC. Its translation: CSAKGGTPQFF.

The chain uses TRBV9 and TRBJ2-5, with 9 positions matching TRBD1. V lost 4 bases, J lost 5 bases, and 6 bases stayed unmatched. The germline V gene has CDR1 SGDLS and CDR2 YYNGEE. The CDR3 extends over 14 amino acids. This CDR3 is CASSTTGGVETQYF. In DNA form, the CDR3 reads TGTGCCAGCAGCACAACAGGGGGCGTGGAGACCCAGTACTTC.

The table lists this clone with a count of one. The chain uses TRBV18 and TRBJ1-1, with D possibly matching TRBD1 (5 bases). The V end was cut by 1 base, the J end by 4 bases, with 19 bases between. There are 17 residues in the CDR3. CDR1 is KGHSH and CDR2 is LQKENI in the germline V gene. The CDR3: CASSPRGVGAQLTEAFF. For the CDR3, the DNA is TGTGCCAGCTCACCACGGGGCGTAGGGGCCCAACTCACTGAAGCTTTCTTT.

This clone has just one count. An end of the junction does not agree with germline; a read error may underlie this. The V and J genes are TRBV28 and TRBJ1-2, with 9 bases matching TRBD1. CDR3 length: 16 amino acids. CDR1 is MDHEN and CDR2 is SYDVKM in the germline V gene. CDR3: CASSLSGPSVRDRADF. CDR3 nucleotides: TGTGCCAGCAGTTTGAGTGGCCCGTCGGTTCGGGACAGGGCCGACTTC.

The chain is built from TRBV28 and TRBJ2-7; maybe TRBD1 (5 bases). The CDR3 sequence is 15 residues long. Trimming removed 5 bases from V and 3 bases from J, with 17 bases in between. Germline loops: CDR1 MDHEN, CDR2 SYDVKM. The CDR3: CASSGPQGRIYEQYF. The CDR3 coding sequence is TGTGCCAGCAGTGGCCCCCAGGGCAGGATCTACGAGCAGTACTTC.

The rearrangement links TRBV9 to TRBJ2-1; TRBD2 matches 14 bases. The CDR3 is 14 amino acids. Germline-derived CDR1 and CDR2 are SGDLS and YYNGEE. Trimming at V came to 6 bases and at J to 10 bases, leaving 6 bases not matched to a gene. This CDR3 reads CASNRLAGGEEQFF. The CDR3 nucleotides are TGTGCCAGCAACCGACTAGCGGGAGGGGAAGAGCAGTTCTTC.